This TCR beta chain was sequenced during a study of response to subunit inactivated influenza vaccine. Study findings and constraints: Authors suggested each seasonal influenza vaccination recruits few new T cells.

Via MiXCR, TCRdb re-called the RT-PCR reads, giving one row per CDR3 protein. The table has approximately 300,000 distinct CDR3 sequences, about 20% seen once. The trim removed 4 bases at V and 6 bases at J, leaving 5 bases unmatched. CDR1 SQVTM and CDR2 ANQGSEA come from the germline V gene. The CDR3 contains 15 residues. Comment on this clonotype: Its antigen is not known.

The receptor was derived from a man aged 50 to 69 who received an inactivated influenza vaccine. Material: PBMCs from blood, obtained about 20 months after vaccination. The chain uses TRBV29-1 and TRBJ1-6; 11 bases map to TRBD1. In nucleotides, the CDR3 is TGCAGCGTTGCAACCGGGACAGGGGGTAATTCACCCCTCCACTTT. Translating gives CSVATGTGGNSPLHF.